The entry below describes one T cell receptor (beta chain). The data derive from a study of siplizumab effects on memory and regulatory T cells. The CDR3 contains 16 residues. The V segment lost 5 bases and the J segment 4 bases; nucleotides outside the gene matches: 10. The germline gives CDR1 SGHDN, CDR2 FVKESK. Clones were read by immunoSEQ multiplex PCR, and TCRdb kept only the in-frame ones, dropping some. The sample holds just over 60,000 clones, 79% seen once. The chain recombines TRBV14 with TRBJ2-1, with 8 bases identical to TRBD1. Source material: memory CD4+ T cells sorted from blood. This sequence originates from a human donor in good health. As DNA, the CDR3 is TGTGCCAGCAGCTATACTCGGGACAGGTCATACAATGAGCAGTTCTTC. This sequence encodes CASSYTRDRSYNEQFF.